This is a list of T cell receptor beta chains from one sample in a study of early T cells in non-severe SARS-CoV-2 infection. Using its own MiXCR run on the 5' RACE reads, TCRdb lists one record per CDR3 protein. The sample yields about 67,000 distinct CDR3 sequences, around 10% seen once. The sample was whole blood. These TCRs come from an adult who was a healthcare worker with PCR-confirmed SARS-CoV-2 infection or an uninfected control (not recorded which). Each CDR3 is given with its conserved first and last residue. The order of the fields is V gene, J gene, D gene, clone size, CDR3 DNA, CDR3 protein. A D gene is named only where the DNA matches it firmly. Clone sizes are given selectively: once, few, many, or a class where the clone is expanded.

V gene: TRBV3-1
J gene: TRBJ2-7
D gene: TRBD2
clone size: many
CDR3 DNA: TGTGCCAGCAGCCCCTACTCCGGGACTAGGGACTACGAGCAGTACTTC
CDR3 protein: CASSPYSGTRDYEQYF

V gene: TRBV12-2
J gene: TRBJ2-7
D gene: -
clone size: few
CDR3 DNA: TGTGCAAGTCGCTCCAGGGTTACCCGGTGGGAGGTATTATACGAGCAGTACTTC
CDR3 protein: CASRSRVTRWEVLYEQYF

V gene: TRBV7-9
J gene: TRBJ1-1
D gene: -
clone size: many
CDR3 DNA: TGTGCCAGCAGCTTGCCAGCGCCAGTGAACACTGAAGCTTTCTTT
CDR3 protein: CASSLPAPVNTEAFF

V gene: TRBV20-1
J gene: TRBJ2-7
D gene: TRBD2
clone size: many
CDR3 DNA: TGCAGTGCGATTGTAGCGGGAGACGCCTACGAGCAGTACTTC
CDR3 protein: CSAIVAGDAYEQYF

V gene: TRBV5-1
J gene: TRBJ2-3
D gene: -
clone size: -
CDR3 DNA: TGCGCCAGCAGCTTGGGGACAGCTAGCACAGATACGCAGTATTTT
CDR3 protein: CASSLGTASTDTQYF

V gene: TRBV6-5
J gene: TRBJ2-3
D gene: -
clone size: -
CDR3 DNA: TGTGCCAACGACGGACGCACAGATACGCAGTATTTT
CDR3 protein: CANDGRTDTQYF

V gene: TRBV2
J gene: TRBJ2-7
D gene: TRBD2
clone size: few
CDR3 DNA: TGTGCCAGCAGTGAAGGCGGGAGCGCCTACGAGCAGTACTTC
CDR3 protein: CASSEGGSAYEQYF

V gene: TRBV6-1
J gene: TRBJ2-3
D gene: -
clone size: -
CDR3 DNA: TGTGCCAGCAGTGAAAGCGGTTTAAGCACAGATACGCAGTATTTT
CDR3 protein: CASSESGLSTDTQYF

V gene: TRBV7-2
J gene: TRBJ2-3
D gene: -
clone size: -
CDR3 DNA: TGTGCCAGCAGCTTAGAAGGGGGGTCTCGTGGTACGCAGTATTTT
CDR3 protein: CASSLEGGSRGTQYF

V gene: TRBV20-1
J gene: TRBJ1-1
D gene: TRBD1
clone size: many
CDR3 DNA: TGCAGTGCTAGAGATATGCAGGGGGCGCTGGGGACTGAAGCTTTCTTT
CDR3 protein: CSARDMQGALGTEAFF

V gene: TRBV5-1
J gene: TRBJ1-1
D gene: -
clone size: once
CDR3 DNA: TGCGCCAGCAGCTTGGGTGTGGTTATGAACACTGAAGCTTTCTTT
CDR3 protein: CASSLGVVMNTEAFF

V gene: TRBV7-8
J gene: TRBJ1-3
D gene: -
clone size: -
CDR3 DNA: TGTGCCAGCAGCGGGCAGCACTCTGGAAACACCATATATTTT
CDR3 protein: CASSGQHSGNTIYF

V gene: TRBV5-1
J gene: TRBJ2-7
D gene: TRBD2
clone size: -
CDR3 DNA: TGCGCCAGCAGCCCGGGGGGGCAGGGGACCTACGAGCAGTACTTC
CDR3 protein: CASSPGGQGTYEQYF

V gene: TRBV28
J gene: TRBJ1-6
D gene: TRBD1
clone size: many
CDR3 DNA: TGTGCCAGCAGTCCGGGACAGGGGGACAGGGCCCTCCACTTT
CDR3 protein: CASSPGQGDRALHF

V gene: TRBV3-1
J gene: TRBJ2-1
D gene: -
clone size: many
CDR3 DNA: TGTGCCAGCAGCCAAGAGTCGGGGAGCTCCTACAATGAGCAGTTCTTC
CDR3 protein: CASSQESGSSYNEQFF

V gene: TRBV6-6
J gene: TRBJ2-1
D gene: -
clone size: many
CDR3 DNA: TGTGCCAGCAGCCACACCTATGAGCAGTTCTTC
CDR3 protein: CASSHTYEQFF

V gene: TRBV21-1
J gene: TRBJ2-4
D gene: -
clone size: many
CDR3 DNA: TGTGCCAGCAGCAAAGAAACAGGGGACCACCTGGGAAACATTCAGTACTTC
CDR3 protein: CASSKETGDHLGNIQYF

V gene: TRBV7-6
J gene: TRBJ1-6
D gene: -
clone size: many
CDR3 DNA: TGTGCCAGCAGACTCCACCGGGACACTTCACCCCTCCACTTT
CDR3 protein: CASRLHRDTSPLHF

V gene: TRBV2
J gene: TRBJ2-3
D gene: -
clone size: -
CDR3 DNA: TGTGCCAGCAGTGACCCCTCAGATACGCAGTATTTT
CDR3 protein: CASSDPSDTQYF

V gene: TRBV10-3
J gene: TRBJ1-4
D gene: -
clone size: -
CDR3 DNA: TGTGCCATCAGTGAGCTTCAGGCCGGTCAACTGTTTTTT
CDR3 protein: CAISELQAGQLFF

V gene: TRBV6-5
J gene: TRBJ2-3
D gene: -
clone size: -
CDR3 DNA: TGTGCCAGCAGACGGGACTCCACAGATACGCAGTATTTT
CDR3 protein: CASRRDSTDTQYF

V gene: TRBV10-3
J gene: TRBJ1-5
D gene: -
clone size: many
CDR3 DNA: TGTGCCATCAGTGATCGGAATCAGCCCCAGCATTTT
CDR3 protein: CAISDRNQPQHF

V gene: TRBV29-1
J gene: TRBJ2-3
D gene: TRBD1
clone size: medium-sized
CDR3 DNA: TGCAGCGTGGACAGGGGTGATACGCAGTATTTT
CDR3 protein: CSVDRGDTQYF

V gene: TRBV6-5
J gene: TRBJ2-7
D gene: TRBD2
clone size: -
CDR3 DNA: TGTGCCAGCAGTTACTCGCTAGCGGGGGCCTCCTACGAGCAGTACTTC
CDR3 protein: CASSYSLAGASYEQYF

V gene: TRBV7-9
J gene: TRBJ2-7
D gene: -
clone size: many
CDR3 DNA: TGTGCCAGCAGCTTAAACTCAGGACTGTACGAGCAGTACTTC
CDR3 protein: CASSLNSGLYEQYF

V gene: TRBV7-2
J gene: TRBJ2-3
D gene: -
clone size: few
CDR3 DNA: TGTGCCAGCAGCTTGCAAGGGTTCAGCACAGATACGCAGTATTTT
CDR3 protein: CASSLQGFSTDTQYF

V gene: TRBV7-9
J gene: TRBJ1-5
D gene: -
clone size: few
CDR3 DNA: TGTGCCAGCAGCTTAGCGGGAGCATCCAATCAGCCCCAGCTTTTT
CDR3 protein: CASSLAGASNQPQLF

V gene: TRBV28
J gene: TRBJ2-7
D gene: TRBD1
clone size: -
CDR3 DNA: TGTGCCAGCATAAGACCGGGACAGGGATTGGAGCAGTACTTC
CDR3 protein: CASIRPGQGLEQYF

V gene: TRBV30
J gene: TRBJ1-5
D gene: -
clone size: -
CDR3 DNA: TGTGCCCTACGAGAGGGGAATCAGCCCCAGCATTTT
CDR3 protein: CALREGNQPQHF

V gene: TRBV7-2
J gene: TRBJ2-3
D gene: -
clone size: many
CDR3 DNA: TGTGCCAGCAGCTTACTGGCGGGACGCAATACGCAGTATTTT
CDR3 protein: CASSLLAGRNTQYF

V gene: TRBV6-5
J gene: TRBJ2-2
D gene: -
clone size: few
CDR3 DNA: TGTGCCAGCAGTTACGGGACACCGAACACCGGGGAGCTGTTTTTT
CDR3 protein: CASSYGTPNTGELFF

V gene: TRBV4-1
J gene: TRBJ2-2
D gene: -
clone size: -
CDR3 DNA: TGCGCCAGCAGCCACGGCGCCGGGGAGCTGTTTTTT
CDR3 protein: CASSHGAGELFF

V gene: TRBV7-2
J gene: TRBJ2-7
D gene: -
clone size: few
CDR3 DNA: TGTGCCAGCAGCCACCCAGGGGGGCAGCAGTACTTC
CDR3 protein: CASSHPGGQQYF

V gene: TRBV19
J gene: TRBJ2-3
D gene: -
clone size: -
CDR3 DNA: TGTGGTTCGGGTACAGATACGCAGTATTTT
CDR3 protein: CGSGTDTQYF

V gene: TRBV5-1
J gene: TRBJ1-4
D gene: -
clone size: many
CDR3 DNA: TGCGCCAGCACCCGGGGGCATGGTGAAAAACTGTTTTTT
CDR3 protein: CASTRGHGEKLFF

V gene: TRBV6-5
J gene: TRBJ2-5
D gene: -
clone size: many
CDR3 DNA: TGTGCCAGCAGTTACTCCGGGGTCCAGACCCAGTACTTC
CDR3 protein: CASSYSGVQTQYF

V gene: TRBV20-1
J gene: TRBJ2-2
D gene: TRBD1
clone size: many
CDR3 DNA: TGCAGTGCTAGGAGTCAGGGGGCCCTTCCCACCGGGGAGCTGTTTTTT
CDR3 protein: CSARSQGALPTGELFF

V gene: TRBV12-3/TRBV12-4
J gene: TRBJ1-1
D gene: -
clone size: once
CDR3 DNA: TGTGCCAGCAGCAGCCGGGGAGTAGGTGAGGCTTTCTTT
CDR3 protein: CASSSRGVGEAFF

V gene: TRBV29-1
J gene: TRBJ2-7
D gene: -
clone size: many
CDR3 DNA: TGCAGGAAAGTGGTGCGGGGCGACTACGAGCAGTACTTC
CDR3 protein: CRKVVRGDYEQYF